These T cell receptor beta chains were read from a single sample in a study of blood T cell repertoires in COVID-19. Clones were sequenced by immunoSEQ multiplex PCR, and TCRdb holds only the in-frame ones, with some missing. Of about 260,000 clones listed, more than 70% are singletons. The sequenced sample was peripheral blood. The receptor set was obtained from a woman aged 30 to 39 with COVID-19, enrolled during active disease. Both conserved end residues are part of each CDR3. The D gene is left open where the match is weak.

d_gene,len,j_gene,v_gene,CDR3aa
NA,13,TRBJ1-1,TRBV6-5,CASWRDPNTEAFF
TRBD1,16,TRBJ2-5,TRBV28,CASSLLSGQGSETQYF
NA,13,TRBJ1-2,TRBV6-6,CASRGVGFYGYTF
TRBD1,15,TRBJ1-6,TRBV6-5,CASRLDRADNSPLHF
NA,11,TRBJ2-7,TRBV20-1,CSVRTAYEQYF
NA,14,TRBJ2-7,TRBV27,CASSSYRHLYEQYF
TRBD1,13,TRBJ2-7,TRBV2,CASRQGESYEQYF
NA,17,TRBJ1-6,TRBV6-1,CASSEVVGGGSWSPLHF
NA,16,TRBJ1-1,TRBV7-6,CASSLVLGQMNTEAFF
NA,13,TRBJ1-1,TRBV19,CASEAGQTTEAFF
NA,14,TRBJ2-1,TRBV7-9,CASSPSSSYNEQFF
NA,15,TRBJ1-5,TRBV28,CASSALFLSNQPQHF
NA,15,TRBJ2-1,TRBV11-2,CASSLVGESEDEQFF
NA,13,TRBJ1-5,TRBV24-1,CATSTSGEQPQHF
TRBD1,13,TRBJ1-1,TRBV7-2,CASSWTGDTEAFF
TRBD2,14,TRBJ2-1,TRBV7-3,CASSLAGAYNEQFF
TRBD1,15,TRBJ1-3,TRBV2,CASSSRGLGGNTIYF
NA,13,TRBJ1-3,TRBV6-6,CASSYGVGNTIYF
NA,15,TRBJ1-2,TRBV7-2,CASSLREGRTHGYTF
NA,13,TRBJ1-1,TRBV18,CASSPPQNTEAFF
NA,17,TRBJ2-5,TRBV21-1,CASSKVLGQGAQETQYF
TRBD2,19,TRBJ2-1,TRBV30,CAWSYSDVAGVSSYNEQFF
TRBD2,17,TRBJ2-1,TRBV4-1,CASSQGRAGLTYNEQFF
NA,12,TRBJ2-7,TRBV7-2,CASSASSSEQYF
NA,14,TRBJ1-5,TRBV28,CASSLRTGNQPQHF
NA,14,TRBJ2-3,TRBV9,CASSPRVGGDTQYF
NA,13,TRBJ2-5,TRBV5-4,CASSFGREETQYF
NA,15,TRBJ2-5,TRBV24-1,CATSDLTGNRETQYF
TRBD1,16,TRBJ1-1,TRBV7-9,CASRPRDRVLSTEAFF
NA,13,TRBJ1-2,TRBV6-2/TRBV6-3,CASSSRVEYGYTF
TRBD2,14,TRBJ2-7,TRBV7-9,CASTPASGPLEQYF
NA,13,TRBJ2-7,TRBV11-2,CASSLGQSYEQYF
NA,15,TRBJ2-5,TRBV19,CASSSREGYQETQYF
TRBD2,14,TRBJ2-1,TRBV11-2,CASSLDGGRDEQFF
TRBD1,15,TRBJ2-7,TRBV7-9,CASSVQGVSSYEQYF
TRBD1,16,TRBJ2-5,TRBV5-1,CASSTGPGQGVETQYF
TRBD1,16,TRBJ2-1,TRBV15,CATSRAGTGGAIRQFF
TRBD1,14,TRBJ1-4,TRBV5-1,CASSSGTGAEKLFF
NA,14,TRBJ1-1,TRBV7-8,CASSLAFDWQEAFF
NA,13,TRBJ2-7,TRBV5-1,CASSFQGPYEQYF
TRBD2,14,TRBJ2-1,TRBV5-4,CASSFTGGQGRQFF
NA,13,TRBJ2-5,TRBV9,CASSPGGQETQYF
NA,15,TRBJ2-1,TRBV2,CASSEVRGRYNEQFF
NA,15,TRBJ1-1,TRBV15,CATSRKPGIYTEAFF
NA,14,TRBJ1-5,TRBV15,CATSRDLQNQPQHF
NA,11,TRBJ2-5,TRBV29-1,CSVARGETQYF
TRBD1,15,TRBJ2-7,TRBV4-3,CASSQYRGPSYEQYF
NA,11,TRBJ2-1,TRBV4-3,CASSHRNEQFF
NA,15,TRBJ1-6,TRBV7-9,CASSLGQGQDSPLHF
TRBD2,16,TRBJ2-2,TRBV3-1/TRBV3-2,CASSNGLAGNTGELFF
NA,14,TRBJ2-2,TRBV2,CASSDSYRVGELFF
NA,14,TRBJ1-2,TRBV5-1,CASSSGSANYGYTF
TRBD1,15,TRBJ1-5,TRBV7-8,CASSFGTGDHQPQHF
TRBD1,14,TRBJ2-1,TRBV19,CASSWTGTVNEQFF
NA,14,TRBJ2-3,TRBV6-5,CASSFGGSTDTQYF